Following are 7 T cell receptor beta chains from one sample sequenced in a study of blood T cell repertoires in COVID-19 (dated by TCRdb to between 2020 and 2021). Preparation of the library involved the immunoSEQ multiplex PCR assay. Drawn from immuneACCESS, this table holds only the in-frame rearrangements with V and J called that TCRdb kept. Clones are partly lost; checked studies trace under half to an unresolved V gene and leave the rest unexplained. The sample data list tens of thousands of clones, and just under 85% of these were observed just once. Roughly 5.7% of the sample comes from the top ten. The sample was peripheral blood. The receptor source for this set is a man aged 70-80 years with acute or convalescent COVID-19.

This sequence joins TRBV3-1 (or the pseudogene TRBV3-2) and TRBJ2-1; possible D gene TRBD2, 5 bases. The CDR3 consists of 15 residues. The germline V gene encodes CDR1 LGHDT and CDR2 YNNKEL (reference sequence). The V gene lost 0 bases and the J gene lost 6 bases, with 12 bases spanning the gap. The CDR3 coding sequence is TGTGCCAGCAGCCAAGAAAAGAGGGTGGGCAATGAGCAGTTCTTC. It codes for CASSQEKRVGNEQFF.

This clone occurred once. The rearrangement uses TRBV2 and TRBJ2-1; no definite D call. V lost 8 bases to trimming and J lost 0 bases, with 8 bases between them. The CDR3 is 13 amino acids. Germline V gene lookup returns CDR1 SNHLY and CDR2 FYNNEI. Here the CDR3 reads CASEQSSYNEQFF. The CDR3 DNA sequence: TGTGCCAGCGAACAGAGCTCCTACAATGAGCAGTTCTTC.

V gene TRBV11-2 combines with J gene TRBJ2-1, with 7 bases identical to TRBD2. The CDR3 runs 15 residues. After removal of 3 bases from V and 0 bases from J, the junction contained 2 bases not matched to a gene. The germline CDR1 and CDR2 sequences are SGHAT and FQNNGV. Written as DNA, the CDR3 is TGTGCCAGCAGCTTCCGACTAGCCTCCTACAATGAGCAGTTCTTC. Encoded protein: CASSFRLASYNEQFF.

Here the CDR3 DNA reads TGTGCCAGCAGTTTTCAGTCTAGCGGGGGCGGCTACAGCACAGATACGCAGTATTTT. It codes for CASSFQSSGGGYSTDTQYF. The chain couples TRBV27 to TRBJ2-3; 10 bases match TRBD2. Germline trimming cut 3 bases from V and 0 bases from J; bases unmatched to any gene: 12. Germline CDR1 is MNHEY and CDR2 is SMNVEV (reference sequence). The CDR3 runs 19 residues.

The V call is TRBV5-1, the J call TRBJ2-5, with D possibly TRBD2 on 7 matching bases. V was pared by 4 bases and J by 5 bases, with 15 bases between. The CDR3 is 14 amino acids. CDR1 SGHRS and CDR2 YFSETQ come from the germline V gene. The CDR3 protein is CASSPGGFEETQYF. The CDR3 DNA sequence: TGCGCCAGCAGCCCGGGGGGCTTCGAGGAGACCCAGTACTTC.

The chain carries TRBV7-3 and TRBJ1-1; 7 nucleotides align to TRBD1. Germline V gene sequence: CDR1 SGHTA, CDR2 FQGTGA. The CDR3 is 14 residues long. The ends lost 5 bases at V and 4 bases at J; junction bases unmatched: 7. The CDR3 loop reads CASSRQGEGTEAFF. The CDR3 bases are TGTGCCAGCAGCAGACAGGGAGAGGGCACTGAAGCTTTCTTT.

The chain is built from TRBV10-3 and TRBJ1-4; TRBD1 matches at 7 bases. This CDR3 is 15 amino acids long. Germline trimming cut 3 bases from V and 5 bases from J; bases unmatched to any gene: 6. Per the germline V gene, CDR1 is ENHRY and CDR2 is SYGVKD. The CDR3 sequence: CAISDTGEANEKLFF. DNA of the CDR3: TGTGCCATCAGTGATACAGGGGAAGCCAATGAAAAACTGTTTTTT.